The 10 T cell receptor beta chains listed next were all sequenced from one sample in a study of shared clonotypes between healthy human individuals. Produced via immunoSEQ multiplex PCR; TCRdb's table is partial and in-frame only. The sample contains hundreds of thousands of clones, around 67% of which appear only once. Sequencing was carried out using memory CD4+ T cells sorted from blood. Indicated subset: CD45RA-negative fraction. These receptors all stem from a woman aged 30 to 39 in good health.

The chain recombines TRBV12-5 with TRBJ2-3, with D possibly matching TRBD1 (5 bases). Germline loops: CDR1 LGHNT, CDR2 FRNRAP. This CDR3 has 13 amino acids. Trimming left V 7 bases short and J 5 bases short, with 13 bases between. CDR3 bases: TGTGCTAGTGCAGGGTGGGGTCAAGATACGCAGTATTTT. Amino acids: CASAGWGQDTQYF. The full variable domain, completed using reference TRBV12-5 and TRBJ2-3, is DARVTQTPRHKVTEMGQEVTMRCQPILGHNTVFWYRQTMMQGLELLAYFRNRAPLDDSGMPKDRFSAEMPDATLATLKIQPSEPRDSAVYFCASAGWGQDTQYFGPGTRLTVL.

This chain joins TRBV25-1 and TRBJ2-1; 10 positions agree with TRBD2. The V segment lost 3 bases and the J segment 8 bases; nucleotides outside the gene matches: 13. The germline CDR1 and CDR2 sequences are MGHDK and SYGVNS. The CDR3 totals 17 residues. This CDR3 reads CASSDSAGGPRGYEQFF. The CDR3 nucleotides read TGTGCCAGCAGTGATTCAGCGGGAGGGCCTAGGGGCTATGAGCAGTTCTTC.

This clone was detected a few times. The rearrangement uses TRBV29-1 and TRBJ2-1, with 8 bases identical to TRBD2. CDR3 length: 14 residues. The V segment lost 3 bases and the J segment 6 bases; nucleotides outside the gene matches: 7. CDR1 and CDR2 (germline): SQVTM, ANQGSEA. CDR3 nucleotides: TGCAGCGTTGATTCCGGGAGGGCCTCCAATGAGCAGTTCTTC. Protein: CSVDSGRASNEQFF.

The CDR3 loop is CASSHGLAVQETQYF. The CDR3 DNA sequence: TGTGCCAGCAGCCACGGACTAGCTGTTCAAGAGACCCAGTACTTC. This sequence joins TRBV14 and TRBJ2-5, with 8 bases fitting TRBD2. This CDR3 is 15 amino acids long. V lost 3 bases, J lost 2 bases, and 5 bases stayed unmatched. The germline gives CDR1 SGHDN, CDR2 FVKESK.

This clone was seen just once. The CDR3 spells CASSRSGYEQYF. DNA for the CDR3: TGTGCCAGCAGTAGGTCGGGCTACGAGCAGTACTTC. This sequence joins TRBV2 and TRBJ2-7; D not certain. CDR1 is SNHLY, CDR2 FYNNEI, per germline. The V end lost 5 bases, the J end lost 3 bases, and 8 bases lay between the germline ends. The CDR3 runs 12 residues.

This clone was counted a single time. J is TRBJ2-2 and V is TRBV27; D might be TRBD2 (5 bases). The ends were cut back, 3 bases at V and 0 bases at J, with 8 bases in the middle. The CDR3 has 15 amino acids. Germline V CDR1 and CDR2: MNHEY, SMNVEV (reference sequence). In DNA, the CDR3 is TGTGCCAGCAGTTTCAGCGGACCGAACACCGGGGAGCTGTTTTTT. Protein sequence: CASSFSGPNTGELFF.

The genes are TRBV19 and TRBJ2-6; no clear D. The CDR3 runs 14 residues. The V gene's germline CDR1 is LNHDA and CDR2 SQIVND (reference sequence). The V end lost 2 bases, the J end lost 4 bases, and 6 bases lay between the germline ends. DNA of the CDR3: TGTGCCAGTAGTATAACAGCGGGGGCCAACGTCCTGACTTTC. It encodes CASSITAGANVLTF.

CDR3 sequence (DNA): TGCGCCAGCAGCCCAGTGGGGACTAGCGGGAAGTACGAGCAGTACTTC. Protein: CASSPVGTSGKYEQYF. The chain recombines TRBV5-1 with TRBJ2-5; TRBD2 matches at 13 bases. The J call could be wrong; TRBJ2-7 is a better fit for the DNA end. This CDR3 is built from 16 residues. Germline V gene sequence: CDR1 SGHRS, CDR2 YFSETQ.

This chain connects TRBV19 to TRBJ2-7; 8 bases agree with TRBD2. Trimming took 4 bases from V and 2 from J; bases not matched to a gene: 7. The V gene's germline CDR1 is LNHDA and CDR2 SQIVND (reference sequence). This CDR3 is 15 amino acids long. CDR3 DNA sequence: TGTGCCAGTAGTAGGCTTATTAGCGGGGCCTACGAGCAGTACTTC. Encoded protein: CASSRLISGAYEQYF.

The chain joins TRBV10-3 to TRBJ2-1; TRBD2 matches at 8 bases. The junction had 6 bases not matched to a gene; V was cut back by 0 bases and J by 5 bases. Germline V lookup: CDR1 ENHRY, CDR2 SYGVKD. This CDR3 comprises 16 residues. CDR3 sequence: CAISESILAGNNEQFF. DNA of the CDR3: TGTGCCATCAGTGAGTCGATATTAGCGGGGAACAATGAGCAGTTCTTC.